This TCR beta chain derives from a study of cytomegalovirus exposure and HLA in healthy donors. General study points: A few of the chains that were CMV-associated were confirmed in vitro to be specific for CMV antigens.

Healthy individuals who donated bone marrow served as the donors. This clone came up a few times. Its target is not known. Germline V gene data show CDR1 as MNHNS and CDR2 as SASEGT. The CDR3 is 13 amino acids. V lost 6 bases to trimming and J lost 6 bases; unmatched junction nucleotides: 4. PCR used 60 Vbeta primers and 13 Jbeta primers. Some clones are missing from TCRdb's copy, which holds only in-frame ones; the method was immunoSEQ multiplex PCR. The sample has approximately 170,000 clones; more than 60% are singletons. This TCR derives from a male donor in good health and CMV-seronegative. The chain combines TRBV6-1 with TRBJ2-7, with 11 bases aligning to TRBD1. The sample was PBMCs. The DNA for the CDR3 is TGTGCCAGCAGATGGACAGGGGGCCTCGAGCAGTACTTC. Protein product: CASRWTGGLEQYF.